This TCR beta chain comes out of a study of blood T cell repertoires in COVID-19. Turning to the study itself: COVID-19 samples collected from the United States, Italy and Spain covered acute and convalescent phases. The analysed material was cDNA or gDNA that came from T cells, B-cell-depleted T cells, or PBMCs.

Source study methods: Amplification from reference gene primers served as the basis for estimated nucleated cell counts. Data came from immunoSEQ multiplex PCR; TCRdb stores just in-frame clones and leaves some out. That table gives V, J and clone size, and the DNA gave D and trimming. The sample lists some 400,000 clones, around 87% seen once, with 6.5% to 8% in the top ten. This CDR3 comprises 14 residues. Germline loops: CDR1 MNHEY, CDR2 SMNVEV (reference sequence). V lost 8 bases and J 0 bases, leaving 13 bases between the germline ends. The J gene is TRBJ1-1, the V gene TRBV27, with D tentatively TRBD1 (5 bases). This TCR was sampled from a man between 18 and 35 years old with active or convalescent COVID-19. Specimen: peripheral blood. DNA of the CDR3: TGTGCCAGCGCCTGGGGGGGAATGAACACTGAAGCTTTCTTT. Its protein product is CASAWGGMNTEAFF.